This is a list of T cell receptor beta chains from one sample in a study of beta chain features in type 1 diabetes. The repertoire was sequenced with immunoSEQ multiplex PCR; TCRdb's copy has only in-frame clones and lacks some. This table holds hundreds of thousands of clones, about 14% found once. Sequencing was performed on naive CD4+ T cells from blood. The source of these receptors is a man aged 18 to 30 with type 1 diabetes. Each CDR3 is given with its conserved first and last residue. The order of the fields is CDR3 DNA, CDR3 protein, clone size, V gene, D gene, J gene. D genes are given only for firm matches. Size tells how often a clone was seen (once, few, many) or the class of an expanded clone, and some rows leave it out.

CDR3nt: TGTGCCAGCAGCCAAGAAATCGGTCACCTCCCAACTGGGGCCAACGTCCTGACTTTC; CDR3aa: CASSQEIGHLPTGANVLTF; abundance: few; v_gene: TRBV4-2; d_gene: -; j_gene: TRBJ2-6
CDR3nt: TGTGCCAGCTCACCGCTGTTGGTGGCGAGCTCGAGCTCCTACAATGAGCAGTTCTTC; CDR3aa: CASSPLLVASSSSYNEQFF; abundance: -; v_gene: TRBV18; d_gene: -; j_gene: TRBJ2-1
CDR3nt: TGTGCCAGCAGTTACGGGACAGCCCAAAACATTCAGTACTTC; CDR3aa: CASSYGTAQNIQYF; abundance: -; v_gene: TRBV6-5; d_gene: TRBD1; j_gene: TRBJ2-4
CDR3nt: TGTGCCAGCAGTCCTACTCCTTCTGCAGGAAACACCATATATTTT; CDR3aa: CASSPTPSAGNTIYF; abundance: -; v_gene: TRBV6-1; d_gene: -; j_gene: TRBJ1-3
CDR3nt: TGTGCCAGCTCACTAGGAGGCAGGGAGGGTACTGAAGCTTTCTTT; CDR3aa: CASSLGGREGTEAFF; abundance: few; v_gene: TRBV18; d_gene: -; j_gene: TRBJ1-1
CDR3nt: TGTGCCAGCACGGAGGCCTCTTATGGCTACACCTTC; CDR3aa: CASTEASYGYTF; abundance: few; v_gene: TRBV28; d_gene: -; j_gene: TRBJ1-2
CDR3nt: TGCAGCGTTTCGACAGGTCAAGACGGCGAGCAGTACTTC; CDR3aa: CSVSTGQDGEQYF; abundance: -; v_gene: TRBV29-1; d_gene: -; j_gene: TRBJ2-7
CDR3nt: TGTGCCAGCAGCTCGACCGGGACTGAATACAATGAGCAGTTCTTC; CDR3aa: CASSSTGTEYNEQFF; abundance: few; v_gene: TRBV7-2; d_gene: -; j_gene: TRBJ2-1
CDR3nt: TGTGCCAGCAGCCAGGACAGGCGCCTTGAAGCTTTCTTT; CDR3aa: CASSQDRRLEAFF; abundance: few; v_gene: TRBV4-2; d_gene: TRBD1; j_gene: TRBJ1-1
CDR3nt: TGTGCCAGCAGCTTACTGCTCAGGGGAGCGTCTAAAACCAATGAGCAGTTCTTC; CDR3aa: CASSLLLRGASKTNEQFF; abundance: few; v_gene: TRBV11-2; d_gene: -; j_gene: TRBJ2-1
CDR3nt: TGTGCCAGCAGCTCGGGACAGTCCTTCTACGAGCAGTACTTC; CDR3aa: CASSSGQSFYEQYF; abundance: -; v_gene: TRBV7-2; d_gene: TRBD1; j_gene: TRBJ2-7
CDR3nt: TGTGCCAGCCACGCGGGAGCGCCCTACGAGCAGTACTTC; CDR3aa: CASHAGAPYEQYF; abundance: -; v_gene: TRBV2; d_gene: TRBD2; j_gene: TRBJ2-7
CDR3nt: TGTGCCAGCAGCTTAGCGGGGGGGGAAGGTGAGACCCAGTACTTC; CDR3aa: CASSLAGGEGETQYF; abundance: -; v_gene: TRBV5-4; d_gene: TRBD2; j_gene: TRBJ2-5
CDR3nt: TGTGCCAGCAGTCCCGGGACAGGGAACTACAATGAGCAGTTCTTC; CDR3aa: CASSPGTGNYNEQFF; abundance: -; v_gene: TRBV28; d_gene: TRBD1; j_gene: TRBJ2-1
CDR3nt: TGCGCCCTTAAACGCACCATATATTTT; CDR3aa: CALKRTIYF; abundance: -; v_gene: TRBV4-3; d_gene: -; j_gene: TRBJ1-3
CDR3nt: TGTGCCAGCAGTTACCCGAGGACAGGGGGCATGTACGAGCAGTACTTC; CDR3aa: CASSYPRTGGMYEQYF; abundance: few; v_gene: TRBV6-5; d_gene: TRBD1; j_gene: TRBJ2-7
CDR3nt: TGTGCCACCAGCAGAGCGGGACTAGCGGGAGTGGGCGGGGAGCTGTTTTTT; CDR3aa: CATSRAGLAGVGGELFF; abundance: -; v_gene: TRBV15; d_gene: TRBD2; j_gene: TRBJ2-2
CDR3nt: TGTGCCAGCTCAGTCCTAGCGGGGGTTCAAAATGAGCAGTTCTTC; CDR3aa: CASSVLAGVQNEQFF; abundance: few; v_gene: TRBV18; d_gene: TRBD2; j_gene: TRBJ2-1
CDR3nt: TGCGCCAGCAGCTCAAGGACAGGGGGTTTCTACGAGCAGTACTTC; CDR3aa: CASSSRTGGFYEQYF; abundance: few; v_gene: TRBV4-3; d_gene: TRBD1; j_gene: TRBJ2-7
CDR3nt: TGTGCCAGCAGCGGGTTAGGGCTCCCTCGCACAGATACGCAGTATTTT; CDR3aa: CASSGLGLPRTDTQYF; abundance: -; v_gene: TRBV14; d_gene: -; j_gene: TRBJ2-3
CDR3nt: TGTGCCAGCAGCTCCCTGGACTTCTGGGGGGAGCAGTTCTTC; CDR3aa: CASSSLDFWGEQFF; abundance: -; v_gene: TRBV13; d_gene: -; j_gene: TRBJ2-1
CDR3nt: TGTGCCAGCAGCCAAGGGGACAGGGGAATCACCTACGAGCAGTACTTC; CDR3aa: CASSQGDRGITYEQYF; abundance: -; v_gene: TRBV4-2; d_gene: TRBD1; j_gene: TRBJ2-7
CDR3nt: TGTGCCAGCAGTGGCGGAGGTGAGCAGTTCTTC; CDR3aa: CASSGGGEQFF; abundance: few; v_gene: TRBV6-6; d_gene: -; j_gene: TRBJ2-1
CDR3nt: TGCGCCAGCAGCTTTCGGGGCTACTACAATGAGCAGTTCTTC; CDR3aa: CASSFRGYYNEQFF; abundance: -; v_gene: TRBV5-1; d_gene: -; j_gene: TRBJ2-1
CDR3nt: TGTGCCTGGGCAGCGGGGGGCAGGGACGAGCAGTACTTC; CDR3aa: CAWAAGGRDEQYF; abundance: few; v_gene: TRBV28; d_gene: TRBD2; j_gene: TRBJ2-7
CDR3nt: TGTGCCAGCAGGCTAGAGGGCTTACCTAACTATGGCTACACCTTC; CDR3aa: CASRLEGLPNYGYTF; abundance: few; v_gene: TRBV2; d_gene: -; j_gene: TRBJ1-2
CDR3nt: TGTGCCAGCAGCCCAGGCTCCAATCAGCCCCAGCATTTT; CDR3aa: CASSPGSNQPQHF; abundance: -; v_gene: TRBV27; d_gene: -; j_gene: TRBJ1-5
CDR3nt: TGTGCCAGCTCAGGGCTTAACTCTGGAAACACCATATATTTT; CDR3aa: CASSGLNSGNTIYF; abundance: -; v_gene: TRBV2; d_gene: -; j_gene: TRBJ1-3
CDR3nt: TGTGCCTTGACAGGGTCGGGTTCACCCCTCCACTTT; CDR3aa: CALTGSGSPLHF; abundance: few; v_gene: TRBV30; d_gene: TRBD1; j_gene: TRBJ1-6
CDR3nt: TGTGCCAGCAGCTCCGGACCCCGCCGGGGCTACACCTTC; CDR3aa: CASSSGPRRGYTF; abundance: -; v_gene: TRBV13; d_gene: -; j_gene: TRBJ1-2
CDR3nt: TGTGCCAGCTCACCGCGGGACTTAGACTACAATGAGCAGTTCTTC; CDR3aa: CASSPRDLDYNEQFF; abundance: -; v_gene: TRBV18; d_gene: -; j_gene: TRBJ2-1
CDR3nt: TGTGCTAGCAGCCCTGTAGGTCCCGGGACCGGGGAGCTGTTTTTT; CDR3aa: CASSPVGPGTGELFF; abundance: -; v_gene: TRBV7-7; d_gene: -; j_gene: TRBJ2-2
CDR3nt: TGTGCCAGCAGCCAAGATCTGCCCAGGGGCTACACCTTC; CDR3aa: CASSQDLPRGYTF; abundance: few; v_gene: TRBV4-2; d_gene: -; j_gene: TRBJ1-2
CDR3nt: TGCGCCAGCAGCCAAAGCAGGGGGCTGGGAGAGACCCAGTACTTC; CDR3aa: CASSQSRGLGETQYF; abundance: -; v_gene: TRBV5-1; d_gene: TRBD1; j_gene: TRBJ2-5
CDR3nt: TGTGCCAGCAGCTTGTCTTCGATGTACCAAGAGACCCAGTACTTC; CDR3aa: CASSLSSMYQETQYF; abundance: few; v_gene: TRBV11-1; d_gene: -; j_gene: TRBJ2-5
CDR3nt: TGTGCCAGCAGTTACTATCCGGGACAGGGTATTCACGAGCAGTACTTC; CDR3aa: CASSYYPGQGIHEQYF; abundance: few; v_gene: TRBV6-5; d_gene: TRBD1; j_gene: TRBJ2-7
CDR3nt: TGTGCCTGGACCGAGGGAGGGGGCGGTGGCTACACCTTC; CDR3aa: CAWTEGGGGGYTF; abundance: few; v_gene: TRBV30; d_gene: TRBD1; j_gene: TRBJ1-2
CDR3nt: TGCGCCAGCAGCCGTGTGTGGCAGGGTCTAGACCCCGGGGAGCTGTTTTTT; CDR3aa: CASSRVWQGLDPGELFF; abundance: few; v_gene: TRBV4-3; d_gene: -; j_gene: TRBJ2-2
CDR3nt: TGTGCCAGTAGCGCAAGCGACAGGCCCCATGAAAAACTGTTTTTT; CDR3aa: CASSASDRPHEKLFF; abundance: few; v_gene: TRBV19; d_gene: -; j_gene: TRBJ1-4
CDR3nt: TGCGCCAGCGTAATACCGGGACTAGCGGACTACGAGCAGTACTTC; CDR3aa: CASVIPGLADYEQYF; abundance: few; v_gene: TRBV23-1; d_gene: TRBD2; j_gene: TRBJ2-7
CDR3nt: TGCGCCAGCAGCTTGGGTGACAGCACCTACGAGCAGTACTTC; CDR3aa: CASSLGDSTYEQYF; abundance: few; v_gene: TRBV5-1; d_gene: -; j_gene: TRBJ2-7
CDR3nt: TGTGCCTGGAGTAAGCCTAGCAATCAGCCCCAGCATTTT; CDR3aa: CAWSKPSNQPQHF; abundance: few; v_gene: TRBV30; d_gene: -; j_gene: TRBJ1-5
CDR3nt: TGTGCCAGCAGTGGTATATTTAGCAATCAGCCCCAGCATTTT; CDR3aa: CASSGIFSNQPQHF; abundance: -; v_gene: TRBV2; d_gene: -; j_gene: TRBJ1-5
CDR3nt: TGTGCCAGCAGTTACGGGTGGGAGACCCAGTACTTC; CDR3aa: CASSYGWETQYF; abundance: -; v_gene: TRBV6-5; d_gene: -; j_gene: TRBJ2-5
CDR3nt: TGTGCCAGCAGCGTAGGGCGTCCTGACGGCGGGAGGAACTACAATGAGCAGTTCTTC; CDR3aa: CASSVGRPDGGRNYNEQFF; abundance: -; v_gene: TRBV9; d_gene: TRBD2; j_gene: TRBJ2-1